This T cell receptor (beta chain) is from a study of blood T cells in healthy people across ages. Study-level points and caveats: Strong correlation existed between TCR beta diversity and naive T cell percentage. There were more naive CD4+ cells and higher diversity in long-lived donors than in aged donors.

The germline CDR1 and CDR2 sequences are MNHNS and SASEGT. V shed 1 base and J 8 bases; nucleotides not matched to a gene: 19. This CDR3 region has 20 residues. Collection of approximately 9.3 milliliters of peripheral blood was performed for each donor. A second PCR, run for about 6 to 11 cycles, used a sample-barcoded 5' primer plus a J-beta primer mix. Carrying 12 random nucleotides, a template-switch adaptor labeled each individual cDNA molecule. TCRdb re-called the 5' RACE reads through MiXCR, storing one row per CDR3 protein. The sample shows about a million distinct CDR3 sequences, roughly 50% of them seen only once. Of note for this clonotype: The antigen remains unidentified.

The J gene is TRBJ2-1, the V gene TRBV6-1; TRBD2 matches at 11 bases. This TCR came from a woman aged 55-75 years in good health. The sample consisted of blood. The DNA for the CDR3 is TGTGCCAGCAGTGAAGAGGCTTGGTTAGATCTAGCGGGAGGAGTTCATGAGCAGTTCTTC. Translation: CASSEEAWLDLAGGVHEQFF.